The rows below give T cell receptor beta chains drawn from one sample of a study of T cell repertoires in ileal Crohn's disease. Only in-frame clones appear in the TCRdb table, and some are missing; sequencing was by immunoSEQ multiplex PCR. The sample has 13,000 or so clones; approximately 78% are singletons. Material for sequencing was ileal tissue. These receptors all come from an adult with Crohn's disease. Each CDR3 is given with its conserved first and last residue. The D gene is left open where the match is weak. Expanded clones are given a class, and other clones once, few, many or no size at all.

D gene	clone size	J gene	V gene	CDR3 DNA	CDR3 protein
NA	NA	TRBJ1-2	TRBV5-1	TGCGCCAGCAGCTTCATTGGGGGGGATGGCTACACCTTC	CASSFIGGDGYTF
NA	NA	TRBJ2-2	TRBV18	TGTGCCAGCTCAGGGCAGTACGAGACCGGGGAGCTGTTTTTT	CASSGQYETGELFF
NA	NA	TRBJ1-5	TRBV11-3	TGTGCCAGCAGTCCGGGGTTCAATCAGCCCCAGCATTTT	CASSPGFNQPQHF
NA	NA	TRBJ1-4	TRBV6-6	TGTGCCAGCGGGAGGGACAACTCAAAACTGTTTTTT	CASGRDNSKLFF
TRBD2	NA	TRBJ2-3	TRBV6-6	TGTGCCAGCAGTTACTCGGGACTAGCTGTAGATACGCAGTATTTT	CASSYSGLAVDTQYF
NA	NA	TRBJ1-6	TRBV30	TGTGCCTGGAATATACTTGACAGCCTGAATTCACCCCTCCACTTT	CAWNILDSLNSPLHF
NA	NA	TRBJ2-7	TRBV5-1	TGCGCCAGCAGCTTGGGCCCAGGGACTGAAACCTACGAGCAGTACTTC	CASSLGPGTETYEQYF
TRBD1	NA	TRBJ2-3	TRBV5-1	TGCGCCAGCAGCTTGGCCGGACAGGGGGGGTTCGGAGATACGCAGTATTTT	CASSLAGQGGFGDTQYF
TRBD2	NA	TRBJ2-3	TRBV7-9	TGTGCCAGCAGCAAACGTAGCGGGGGTGGAGATACGCAGTATTTT	CASSKRSGGGDTQYF
TRBD2	few	TRBJ2-1	TRBV5-4	TGTGCCAGCAGGTTGGAATCCGGGACTAGCTCCAATGAGCAGTTCTTC	CASRLESGTSSNEQFF
TRBD1	NA	TRBJ1-2	TRBV5-3	TGTGCCAGAAGCTCCATAGACAGGGGGGATGGCTACACCTTC	CARSSIDRGDGYTF
NA	few	TRBJ2-7	TRBV28	TGTGCCAGCACCGATCAAGCCGGGATCTCCTACGAGCAGTACTTC	CASTDQAGISYEQYF
NA	NA	TRBJ2-1	TRBV29-1	TGCAGCGTTGATGACGGGGGTTCCTACAATGAGCAGTTCTTC	CSVDDGGSYNEQFF
TRBD1	NA	TRBJ1-5	TRBV6-1	TGTGCCAGCAGTACCCGGGGACAGGGGTCTCAGCCCCAGCATTTT	CASSTRGQGSQPQHF
TRBD2	NA	TRBJ2-5	TRBV10-2	TGCGCCAGCAGTGATGGGGCTAGCGGGTACCAAGAGACCCAGTACTTC	CASSDGASGYQETQYF
TRBD2	NA	TRBJ2-7	TRBV6-5	TGTGCCAGCAGTTCGGGGGGAAGCTCCTACGAGCAGTACTTC	CASSSGGSSYEQYF
TRBD2	few	TRBJ2-7	TRBV11-3	TGTGCCAGCAGCCCCGGACTAGCGGTTGAGCAGTACTTC	CASSPGLAVEQYF
NA	NA	TRBJ1-5	TRBV19	TGTGCCACTAGGAGGGAAGTTCGGGATCAGCCCCAGCATTTT	CATRREVRDQPQHF
TRBD1	once	TRBJ1-6	TRBV13	TGTGCCAGCAGCTTAGACAGGGGGGTCAATTCACCCCTCCACTTT	CASSLDRGVNSPLHF
TRBD2	NA	TRBJ2-3	TRBV18	TGTGCCAGCTCACCCGGCAGCGGGGGGAGCACAGATACGCAGTATTTT	CASSPGSGGSTDTQYF
NA	NA	TRBJ1-1	TRBV2	TGTGCCAGCAGTGAAGCGGAGCGGATGAACACTGAAGCTTTCTTT	CASSEAERMNTEAFF
NA	NA	TRBJ1-3	TRBV7-4	TGTGCCAGCAGCGGCGGGGTGGGACGGGAGTACTCTGGAAACACCATATATTTT	CASSGGVGREYSGNTIYF
NA	NA	TRBJ2-5	TRBV5-1	TGCGCCAGCAGCTTGAGCCTAGGAGAAGAGACCCAGTACTTC	CASSLSLGEETQYF
NA	NA	TRBJ1-2	TRBV4-1	TGCGCCAGCAGCCTCAGCGGGAGTATTCTTGTTGACTACACCTTC	CASSLSGSILVDYTF